This TCR beta chain was recovered during a study of beta chain features in type 1 diabetes. Study-wide results and caveats: In cDNA sequencing, cells with high TCR expression could be over-represented. The study found moderately but significantly shorter TCRB CDR3s in all four CD4+ subsets of Type 1 diabetes patients.

V trimming: 5 bases; J trimming: 4 bases; junction bases outside the gene matches: 6. CDR3 length: 15 residues. The germline gives CDR1 MDHEN, CDR2 SYDVKM. This clone turned up a few times. Its target is not known. Sequencing targeted expressed TCRB transcripts, as all isolated RNA had been reverse transcribed. The method was immunoSEQ multiplex PCR; TCRdb's version includes in-frame clones alone and lacks a portion of them. The table lists 310,000 or so clones, about a tenth of them singletons. The sequence derives from a man in his thirties or forties with type 1 diabetes. Sequenced input: central memory CD4+ T cells from blood. The genes are TRBV28 and TRBJ1-4; 8 bases agree with TRBD1. This CDR3 is CASSMGTGLNEKLFF. The CDR3 nucleotides read TGTGCCAGCAGTATGGGGACAGGTCTTAATGAAAAACTGTTTTTT.